This T cell receptor beta chain was sequenced during a study of Ad26.COV2.S vaccination and SARS-CoV-2 variants. This CDR3 region has 11 residues. The germline CDR1 and CDR2 sequences are MNHEY and SMNVEV (reference sequence). The germline V and J ends were trimmed by 4 bases and 6 bases, with 4 bases remaining between them. The treatment denotes: some 20 received Ad26.COV2.S at low or high dose, single or two shots; about 5 received placebo; per-sample allocation not given. The study sampled participants on day 63 after the first vaccine or placebo injection. This table comes from immunoSEQ multiplex PCR, and its TCRdb copy is limited to in-frame clones, with some not included. The sample carries around 450,000 clones, roughly 90% recorded once.

The J gene is TRBJ2-1, the V gene TRBV27; D remains unclear. The TCR comes from a person between 18 and 60 years old who received the Ad26.COV2.S COVID-19 vaccine or a placebo. The input for sequencing was peripheral blood, taken in a trial of Ad26.COV2.S vaccine versus placebo. CDR3 residues: CASSSGNEQFF. The CDR3 DNA sequence: TGTGCCAGCAGTTCAGGCAATGAGCAGTTCTTC.